This entry describes one TCR beta chain. The sample comes from a study of CD8+ T cells in alopecia areata. Treatment of the sample: oral pan-JAK inhibitor, 5-10 mg twice daily. RNA, once extracted, was reverse transcribed into cDNA for use as the sequencing template. Clones were read by immunoSEQ multiplex PCR, and TCRdb kept only the in-frame ones, dropping some. The table shows about 200,000 clones, with less than 65% occurring only once. The receptor was isolated from a human donor with alopecia areata. This sample comprised CD4+ T cells sorted from blood, obtained at week 4, from a patient treated with tofacitinib.

CDR3 nucleotide sequence: TGCAGCGTTGATGTCCTAGCTAACTATGGCTACACCTTC. This encodes CSVDVLANYGYTF. V and J are TRBV29-1 and TRBJ1-2, with no clear D. The germline gives CDR1 SQVTM, CDR2 ANQGSEA. Trimming pared 3 bases from V and 0 bases from J, leaving 8 bases between. This CDR3 has 13 amino acids.